The sequence of this TCR beta chain was determined in a study of cytotoxic CD8 clonotypes in ibrutinib-treated CLL. Regarding the study as a whole: In comparison with age-matched healthy donors, baseline clonality was higher and tracked circulating CD8+ T-cell counts.

The method was immunoSEQ multiplex PCR; TCRdb's version includes in-frame clones alone and lacks a portion of them. The table has approximately 190,000 clones, about three quarters seen once. CDR3 length equals 16 residues. V shed 5 bases, J shed 5 bases, and the junction held 13 bases outside the gene matches. Germline CDR1 and CDR2: SGHNT and YENEEA. Notes on this clone: Its antigen is currently unknown.

Sequences were derived from PBMCs, sampled after 12 months of ibrutinib treatment. The chain combines TRBV11-3 with TRBJ1-1, with 8 bases fitting TRBD1. The clonotype was recovered from a human donor with chronic lymphocytic leukemia. DNA of the CDR3: TGTGCCAGCAGCCCTAGGACAGGGAGTGGTCGAACTGAAGCTTTCTTT. It specifies CASSPRTGSGRTEAFF.